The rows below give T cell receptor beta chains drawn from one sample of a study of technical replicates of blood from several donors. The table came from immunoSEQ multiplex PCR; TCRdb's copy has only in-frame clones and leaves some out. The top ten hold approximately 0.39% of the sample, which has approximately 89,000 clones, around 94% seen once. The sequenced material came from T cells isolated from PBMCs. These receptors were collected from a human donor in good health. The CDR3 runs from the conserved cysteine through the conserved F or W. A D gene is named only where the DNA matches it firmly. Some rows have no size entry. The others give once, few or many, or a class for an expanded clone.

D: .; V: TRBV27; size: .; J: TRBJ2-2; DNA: TGTGCCAGCACCCTTCGGGGGACAGTTACCGGGGAGCTGTTTTTT; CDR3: CASTLRGTVTGELFF
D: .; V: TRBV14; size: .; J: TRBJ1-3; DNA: TGTGCCAGCCTGGACCGACCGGGGGACACCATATATTTT; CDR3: CASLDRPGDTIYF
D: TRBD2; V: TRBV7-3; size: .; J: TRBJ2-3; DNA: TGTGCCAGCAGCTTCGGGACTAGCGGGAGTGATACGCAGTATTTT; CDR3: CASSFGTSGSDTQYF
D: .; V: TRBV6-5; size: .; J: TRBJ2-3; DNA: TGTGCCAGCAGTTACGGGCAGGGGACAGATACGCAGTATTTT; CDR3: CASSYGQGTDTQYF
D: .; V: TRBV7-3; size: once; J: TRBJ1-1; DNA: TGTGCCAGCAGCTTAGGGGTTCTCAGGGGTGGAACTGAAGCTTTCTTT; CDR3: CASSLGVLRGGTEAFF
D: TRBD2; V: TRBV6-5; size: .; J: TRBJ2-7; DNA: TGTGCCAGCAGTTACAGGACTAGCGAGCACGAGCAGTACTTC; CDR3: CASSYRTSEHEQYF
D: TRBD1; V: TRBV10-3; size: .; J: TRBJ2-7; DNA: TGTGCCATCAGTGAGTCGGACAGGGCGAGCGAGCAGTACTTC; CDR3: CAISESDRASEQYF
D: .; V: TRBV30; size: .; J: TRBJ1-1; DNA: TGTGCCTGGACGGGGGAGGGTTTTTTGAACACTGAAGCTTTCTTT; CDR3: CAWTGEGFLNTEAFF
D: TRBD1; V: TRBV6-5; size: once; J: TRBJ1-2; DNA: TGTGCCAGCAGTTACTCGGGACAGGGAAATTTTGGCTACACCTTC; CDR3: CASSYSGQGNFGYTF
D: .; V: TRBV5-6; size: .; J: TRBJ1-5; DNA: TGTGCCAGCAGCTTTGGGGGCTGGAGCAATCAGCCCCAGCATTTT; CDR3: CASSFGGWSNQPQHF